The 24 T cell receptor beta chains below were found in one sample sequenced in a study of cytomegalovirus exposure and HLA in healthy donors. PCR was performed using 60 Vbeta and 13 Jbeta primers. Libraries were prepared by immunoSEQ multiplex PCR; TCRdb keeps only in-frame clonotypes and omits some of them. The profile covers about 120,000 clones, with 79% appearing a single time and 3.5% to 4.5% taken by the ten largest. The sequenced sample was PBMCs. These receptor sequences come from a man aged 25 to 40 in good health and CMV-seropositive.

This clone was observed a handful of times. This sequence joins TRBV19 and TRBJ1-2; a possible D gene is TRBD1 (6 bases). V lost 3 bases and J lost 3, with 14 bases in between. The germline gives CDR1 LNHDA, CDR2 SQIVND (reference sequence). This CDR3 spans 15 amino acids. Here the CDR3 DNA reads TGTGCCAGTAGTATCGCCAGGGGCGCAGACTATGGCTACACCTTC. This sequence encodes CASSIARGADYGYTF.

Concerning this clone itself: A read error may produce the germline difference seen at one junction end. The rearrangement uses TRBV6-6 and TRBJ2-7; possibly TRBD1 for D (6 bases). The CDR3 extends over 14 amino acids. Looked up from germline, CDR1 is MNHNY and CDR2 is SVGAGI (reference sequence). The CDR3 DNA sequence: TGTTCCAGCAGCAAAGGACAGATTAGTTACGAGCAGTACTTC. Protein sequence: CSSSKGQISYEQYF.

The chain uses TRBV6-5 and TRBJ1-3, with D possibly being TRBD1 (6 bases). The length of the CDR3 is 15 residues. V dropped 6 bases and J dropped 8 bases, with 20 bases sitting between them. CDR1 is MNHEY, CDR2 SVGAGI, per germline. CDR3 sequence (DNA): TGTGCCAGCAGGAAACAGGGTCTGGGCAGCGACACCATATATTTT. It is translated as CASRKQGLGSDTIYF.

The V and J genes are TRBV7-9 and TRBJ2-7; a weak D match, TRBD1 (6 bases). The CDR3 spans 12 residues. V was cut by 4 bases and J by 3 bases, with 7 bases left in between. Germline assignment: CDR1 SEHNR and CDR2 FQNEAQ (reference sequence). This CDR3 reads CASSSGDYEQYF. Here the CDR3 DNA reads TGTGCCAGCAGCTCAGGGGACTACGAGCAGTACTTC. The variable domain in full, completed from reference TRBV7-9 and TRBJ2-7, reads DTGVSQNPRHKITKRGQNVTFRCDPISEHNRLYWYRQTLGQGPEFLTYFQNEAQLEKSRLLSDRFSAERPKGSFSTLEIQRTEQGDSAMYLCASSSGDYEQYFGPGTRLTVT.

The chain uses TRBV15 and TRBJ1-2; TRBD1 might be the D (5 bases). Germline loops: CDR1 LNHNV, CDR2 YYDKDF (reference sequence). The CDR3 is made up of 13 amino acids. The ends were cut back, 2 bases at V and 6 bases at J, with 10 bases in the middle. Written as DNA, the CDR3 is TGTGCCACCAGCAGATCCGGGGGGGATGGCTACACCTTC. The encoded protein is CATSRSGGDGYTF. Full variable domain (missing parts from reference TRBV15 and TRBJ1-2): DAMVIQNPRYQVTQFGKPVTLSCSQTLNHNVMYWYQQKSSQAPKLLFHYYDKDFNNEADTPDNFQSRRPNTSFCFLDIRSPGLGDTAMYLCATSRSGGDGYTFGSGTRLTVV.

This clone has a single count. The chain employs TRBV5-5 and TRBJ2-2; 7 nucleotides line up with TRBD1. Germline V gives CDR1 SGHKS, CDR2 YYEKEE (reference sequence). Losses at the gene ends were 5 bases for V and 2 bases for J; bases not matched to a gene: 6. The CDR3 loop spans 15 amino acids. The CDR3 DNA is TGTGCCAGCAGAAAAACAGGGGCTAACACCGGGGAGCTGTTTTTT. Its protein is CASRKTGANTGELFF.

This clone has more than one count but fewer than ten. CDR3 loop: CATRRTVRSGNTIYF. The CDR3 DNA is TGTGCGACCCGGAGGACAGTGCGCTCTGGAAACACCATATATTTT. J is TRBJ1-3 and V is TRBV2; TRBD1 is a possible D gene (6 bases). This CDR3 is 15 amino acids long. The V gene's germline CDR1 is SNHLY and CDR2 FYNNEI.

The rearrangement uses TRBV4-1 and TRBJ1-5, with a possible D match to TRBD1 (6 bases). CDR1 is MGHRA, CDR2 YSYEKL, per germline. The CDR3 extends over 14 amino acids. Trimming pared 4 bases from V and 7 bases from J, leaving 14 bases between. For the CDR3, the DNA is TGCGCCAGCAGCCTACGTCAGGGGTGGCAGCCCCAGCATTTT. It is translated as CASSLRQGWQPQHF.

This sequence joins TRBV5-6 and TRBJ2-7; 7 nucleotides align to TRBD1. The CDR3 is made up of 14 amino acids. With 6 bases clipped from V and 3 bases from J, the junction kept 9 bases outside the gene matches. Per the germline V gene, CDR1 is SGHDT and CDR2 is YYEEEE. Here the CDR3 DNA reads TGTGCCAGCAACCTATTGGGACAGTACTACGAGCAGTACTTC. It translates to CASNLLGQYYEQYF. The whole variable domain, remainder taken from reference TRBV5-6 and TRBJ2-7, is DAGVTQSPTHLIKTRGQQVTLRCSPKSGHDTVSWYQQALGQGPQFIFQYYEEEERQRGNFPDRFSGHQFPNYSSELNVNALLLGDSALYLCASNLLGQYYEQYFGPGTRLTVT.

The V call is TRBV13, the J call TRBJ2-3; D possibly corresponds to TRBD1 (5 bases). There are 16 residues in the CDR3. Between the trimmed V and J ends, which lost 0 bases and 2 bases, there was a span of 12 bases. The V gene's germline CDR1 is PRHDT and CDR2 FYEKMQ (reference sequence). In DNA form, the CDR3 reads TGTGCCAGCAGCTTAGGCCTGGCAGGACACACAGATACGCAGTATTTT. It specifies CASSLGLAGHTDTQYF. Supplemented by reference TRBV13 and TRBJ2-3, the full variable domain reads AAGVIQSPRHLIKEKRETATLKCYPIPRHDTVYWYQQGPGQDPQFLISFYEKMQSDKGSIPDRFSAQQFSDYHSELNMSSLELGDSALYFCASSLGLAGHTDTQYFGPGTRLTVL.

The V call is TRBV10-3, the J call TRBJ2-2; TRBD2 might be the D (5 bases). This CDR3 has 13 amino acids. Germline CDR1 reads ENHRY; CDR2 reads SYGVKD. The germline V and J ends were trimmed by 10 bases and 0 bases, with 9 bases remaining between them. CDR3 loop: CATSTANTGELFF. As DNA, the CDR3 is TGTGCCACTAGCACCGCGAACACCGGGGAGCTGTTTTTT.

The chain has TRBV7-2 and TRBJ2-3; 14 bases are shared with TRBD2. The CDR3 runs 15 residues. Germline CDR1 reads SGHTA; CDR2 reads FQGNSA. Trimming took 8 bases from V and 4 from J; bases not matched to a gene: 5. The CDR3 DNA reads TGTGCCAGCCGCCGACTAGCGGGAGGGCCAGATACGCAGTATTTT. It codes for CASRRLAGGPDTQYF. The variable domain in full, completed from reference TRBV7-2 and TRBJ2-3, reads GAGVSQSPSNKVTEKGKDVELRCDPISGHTALYWYRQSLGQGLEFLIYFQGNSAPDKSGLPSDRFSAERTGGSVSTLTIQRTQQEDSAVYLCASRRLAGGPDTQYFGPGTRLTVL.

The rearrangement joins TRBV19 to TRBJ2-7; 9 bases align to TRBD1. With V trimmed by 1 base and J by 3 bases, 4 bases remained unmatched. The CDR3 runs 15 residues. CDR1 is LNHDA, CDR2 SQIVND, per germline (reference sequence). The CDR3 sequence: CASSIAGTGNYEQYF. The CDR3 nucleotides are TGTGCCAGTAGTATAGCCGGGACAGGGAACTACGAGCAGTACTTC.

There are a few counts of this clone. This chain uses TRBV6-6 with TRBJ2-1; 11 bases align to TRBD2. This CDR3 has 15 amino acids. The V segment lost 2 bases and the J segment 5 bases; nucleotides outside the gene matches: 2. Germline V gene data show CDR1 as MNHNY and CDR2 as SVGAGI (reference sequence). CDR3 region: CASSYPGLADNEQFF. CDR3 nucleotides: TGTGCCAGCAGTTACCCGGGACTAGCGGACAATGAGCAGTTCTTC.

This clone was detected a few times. V usage is TRBV21-1 and J usage is TRBJ1-5; TRBD1 is taken as the D call from the table, unchecked against the DNA. TRBV21-1 is annotated as a pseudogene. The CDR3 has 19 amino acids. The CDR3 DNA reads as TGTGCCAGCAGCAAAGGATGGGGGCGAAACAGATTTAGCAATCAGCCCCAGCATTTT. This sequence encodes CASSKGWGRNRFSNQPQHF.

In DNA form, the CDR3 reads TGTGCCAGCAGTCAAGACTCCGCCAATGAGCAGTTCTTC. This codes for CASSQDSANEQFF. The chain has TRBV6-5 and TRBJ2-1; D gene uncertain. The CDR3 has 13 residues. V lost 5 bases and J lost 6, with 11 bases in between. CDR1 and CDR2 from the germline V gene are MNHEY and SVGAGI.

In the case of this clone: Other DNA sequences in the same sample also yield this CDR3. The chain combines TRBV19 with TRBJ1-5, with D possibly matching TRBD1 (6 bases). With 6 bases removed from V and 6 bases from J, the gap between germline ends came to 9 bases. This CDR3 comprises 12 residues. Germline CDR1 reads LNHDA; CDR2 reads SQIVND (reference sequence). The CDR3 region is CASRGQGQPQHF. The DNA of the CDR3 is TGTGCCAGTAGGGGACAAGGTCAGCCCCAGCATTTT.

The V gene is TRBV11-2, the J gene TRBJ1-3; the D is unclear. Deletions cut 5 bases from V and 0 bases from J, with 8 bases between. CDR3 size: 14 residues. The germline V gene has CDR1 SGHAT and CDR2 FQNNGV. CDR3 region: CASSPSSSGNTIYF. The CDR3 DNA sequence: TGTGCCAGCAGCCCGTCCAGCTCTGGAAACACCATATATTTT.

The chain couples TRBV5-1 to TRBJ1-1, with 12 bases aligning to TRBD1. Germline V gene lookup returns CDR1 SGHRS and CDR2 YFSETQ. V shed 5 bases and J 5 bases; nucleotides not matched to a gene: 13. The CDR3 has 17 residues. The CDR3 DNA reads as TGCGCCAGCAGTTGGAACCGGGACAGGGGGCCTCAAACTGAAGCTTTCTTT. This gives the protein CASSWNRDRGPQTEAFF.

The V call is TRBV18, the J call TRBJ1-2, with D perhaps matching TRBD1 (5 bases). The CDR3 totals 14 residues. From germline, CDR1 is KGHSH and CDR2 LQKENI. The V end lost 3 bases, the J end lost 4 bases, and 12 bases lay between the germline ends. CDR3 protein: CASSPETGPYGYTF. In DNA, the CDR3 is TGTGCCAGCTCACCCGAAACAGGACCCTATGGCTACACCTTC. Filled out from reference TRBV18 and TRBJ1-2, the complete variable domain reads NAGVMQNPRHLVRRRGQEARLRCSPMKGHSHVYWYRQLPEEGLKFMVYLQKENIIDESGMPKERFSAEFPKEGPSILRIQQVVRGDSAAYFCASSPETGPYGYTFGSGTRLTVV.

The chain combines TRBV29-1 with TRBJ1-2; D remains unclear. The CDR3 totals 12 residues. V gave up 4 bases and J gave up 4 bases, with 10 bases separating them. CDR1 is SQVTM and CDR2 is ANQGSEA in the germline V gene. DNA for the CDR3: TGCAGCGTTGCCGGGAATCTCTATGGCTACACCTTC. Translated: CSVAGNLYGYTF.

This chain joins TRBV2 and TRBJ2-4; D may be TRBD2 (7 bases). V was trimmed by 7 bases and J by 4 bases, leaving 14 bases between them. The germline V gene has CDR1 SNHLY and CDR2 FYNNEI. The CDR3 covers 14 residues. The DNA of the CDR3 is TGTGCCAGCAAGGGGGGGGGCTCTAAAAACATTCAGTACTTC. It is translated as CASKGGGSKNIQYF.

The rearrangement uses TRBV5-4 and TRBJ2-7, with 8 bases identical to TRBD2. The trim removed 4 bases at V and 5 bases at J, leaving 8 bases unmatched. The CDR3 length is 14 residues. Per germline, CDR1 SGHNT and CDR2 YYREEE (reference sequence). CDR3 region: CASSPGSGGDEQYF. The CDR3 DNA reads as TGTGCCAGCAGCCCAGGAAGCGGGGGAGACGAGCAGTACTTC.

This sequence joins TRBV28 and TRBJ2-7; TRBD2 agrees at 11 bases. From germline, CDR1 is MDHEN and CDR2 SYDVKM. This CDR3 region has 16 residues. The trim removed 2 bases at V and 3 bases at J, leaving 6 bases unmatched. The CDR3 protein is CASSLLRLAGSYEQYF. In nucleotides, the CDR3 is TGTGCCAGCAGTTTACTCAGACTAGCGGGGAGCTACGAGCAGTACTTC.